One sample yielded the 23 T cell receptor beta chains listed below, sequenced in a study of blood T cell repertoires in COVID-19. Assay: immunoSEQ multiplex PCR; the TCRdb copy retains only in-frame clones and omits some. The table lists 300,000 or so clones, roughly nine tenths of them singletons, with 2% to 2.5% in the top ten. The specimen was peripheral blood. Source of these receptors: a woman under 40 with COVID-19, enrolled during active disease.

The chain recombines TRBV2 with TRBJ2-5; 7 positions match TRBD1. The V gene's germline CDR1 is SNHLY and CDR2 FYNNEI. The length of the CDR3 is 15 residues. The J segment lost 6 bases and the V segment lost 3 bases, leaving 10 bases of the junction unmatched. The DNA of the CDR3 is TGTGCCAGCAGTGACGCGCCAGGGGGATCGAAGACCCAGTACTTC. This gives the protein CASSDAPGGSKTQYF.

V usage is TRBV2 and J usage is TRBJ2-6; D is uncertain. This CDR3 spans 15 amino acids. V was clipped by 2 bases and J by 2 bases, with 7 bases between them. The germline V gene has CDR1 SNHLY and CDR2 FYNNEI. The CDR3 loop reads CASSEMATGANVLTF. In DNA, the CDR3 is TGTGCCAGCAGTGAAATGGCAACTGGGGCCAACGTCCTGACTTTC. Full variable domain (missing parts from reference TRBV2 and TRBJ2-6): EPEVTQTPSHQVTQMGQEVILRCVPISNHLYFYWYRQILGQKVEFLVSFYNNEISEKSEIFDDQFSVERPDGSNFTLKIRSTKLEDSAMYFCASSEMATGANVLTFGAGSRLTVL.

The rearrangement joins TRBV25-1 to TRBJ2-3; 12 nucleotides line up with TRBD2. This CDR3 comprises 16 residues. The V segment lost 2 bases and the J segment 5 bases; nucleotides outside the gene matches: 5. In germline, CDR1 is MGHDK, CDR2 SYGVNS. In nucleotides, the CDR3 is TGTGCCAGCAGTGAAGCCCTAGCGGGAGGGGGAGATACGCAGTATTTT. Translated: CASSEALAGGGDTQYF.

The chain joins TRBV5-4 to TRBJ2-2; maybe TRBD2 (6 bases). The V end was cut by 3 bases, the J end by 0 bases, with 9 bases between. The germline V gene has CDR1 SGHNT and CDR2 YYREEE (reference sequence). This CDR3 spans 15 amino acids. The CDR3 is CASSWGVSNTGELFF. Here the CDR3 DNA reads TGTGCCAGCAGCTGGGGGGTTTCGAACACCGGGGAGCTGTTTTTT.

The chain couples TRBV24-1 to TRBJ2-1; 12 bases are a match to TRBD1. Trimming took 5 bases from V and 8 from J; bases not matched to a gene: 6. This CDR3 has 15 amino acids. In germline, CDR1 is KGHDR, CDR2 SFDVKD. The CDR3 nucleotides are TGTGCCACCAGTGGGGACAGGGGGCTTATCGATGAGCAGTTCTTC. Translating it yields CATSGDRGLIDEQFF.

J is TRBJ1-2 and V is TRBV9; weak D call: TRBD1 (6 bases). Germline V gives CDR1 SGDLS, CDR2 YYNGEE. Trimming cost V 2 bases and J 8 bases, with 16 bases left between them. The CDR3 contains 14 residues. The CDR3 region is CASSVDTGFVGYTF. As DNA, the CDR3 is TGTGCCAGCAGCGTGGACACAGGGTTTGTCGGCTACACCTTC.

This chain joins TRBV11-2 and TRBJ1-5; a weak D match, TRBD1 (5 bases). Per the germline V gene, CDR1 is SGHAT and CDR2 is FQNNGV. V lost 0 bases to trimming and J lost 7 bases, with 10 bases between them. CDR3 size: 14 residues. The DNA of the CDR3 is TGTGCCAGCAGCTTAGACAGGGCCCACCAGCCCCAGCATTTT. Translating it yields CASSLDRAHQPQHF.

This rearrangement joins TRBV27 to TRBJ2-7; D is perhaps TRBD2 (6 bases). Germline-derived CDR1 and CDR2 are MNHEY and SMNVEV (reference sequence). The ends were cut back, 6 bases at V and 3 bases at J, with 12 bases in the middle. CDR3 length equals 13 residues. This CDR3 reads CASRGPGLYEQYF. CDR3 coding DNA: TGTGCCAGCAGGGGCCCGGGACTCTACGAGCAGTACTTC.

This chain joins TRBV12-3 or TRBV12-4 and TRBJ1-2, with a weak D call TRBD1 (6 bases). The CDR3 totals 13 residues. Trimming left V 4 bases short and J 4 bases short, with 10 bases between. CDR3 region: CASSSRGFYGYTF. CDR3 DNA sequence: TGTGCCAGCAGTTCCAGGGGATTCTATGGCTACACCTTC.

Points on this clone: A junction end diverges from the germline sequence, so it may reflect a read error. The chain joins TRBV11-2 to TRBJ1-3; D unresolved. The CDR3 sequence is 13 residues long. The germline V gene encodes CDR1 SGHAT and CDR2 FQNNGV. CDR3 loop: CASSPSRINAIYF. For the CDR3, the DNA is TGTGCCAGCAGCCCCTCCAGGATAAACGCCATATATTTT. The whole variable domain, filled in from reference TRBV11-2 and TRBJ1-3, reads EAGVAQSPRYKIIEKRQSVAFWCNPISGHATLYWYQQILGQGPKLLIQFQNNGVVDDSQLPKDRFSAERLKGVDSTLKIQPAKLEDSAVYLCASSPSRINAIYFGEGSWLTVV.

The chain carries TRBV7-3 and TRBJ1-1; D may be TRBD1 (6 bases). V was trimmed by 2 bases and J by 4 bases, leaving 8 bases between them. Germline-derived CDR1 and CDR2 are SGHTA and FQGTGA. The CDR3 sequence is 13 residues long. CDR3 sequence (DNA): TGTGCCAGCAGCTTAGGACAGAGCACTGAAGCTTTCTTT. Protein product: CASSLGQSTEAFF.

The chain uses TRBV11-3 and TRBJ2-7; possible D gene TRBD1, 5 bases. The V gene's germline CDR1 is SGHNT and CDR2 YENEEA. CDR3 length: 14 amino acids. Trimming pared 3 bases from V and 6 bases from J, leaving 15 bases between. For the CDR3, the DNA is TGTGCCAGCAGCTTTCAGCCCGACAGTTCCGAGCAGTACTTC. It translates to CASSFQPDSSEQYF.

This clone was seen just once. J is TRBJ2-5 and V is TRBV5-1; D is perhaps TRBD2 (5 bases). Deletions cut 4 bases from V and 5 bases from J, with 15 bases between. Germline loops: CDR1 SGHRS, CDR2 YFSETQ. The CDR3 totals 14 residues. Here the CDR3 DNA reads TGCGCCAGCAGCGACCCGAGGACTTCGGAGACCCAGTACTTC. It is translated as CASSDPRTSETQYF.

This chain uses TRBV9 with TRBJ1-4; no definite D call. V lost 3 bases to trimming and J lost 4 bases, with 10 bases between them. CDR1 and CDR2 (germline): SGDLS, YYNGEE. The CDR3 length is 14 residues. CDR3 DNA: TGTGCCAGCAGCGGATCGGCGGGTAATGAAAAACTGTTTTTT. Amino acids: CASSGSAGNEKLFF.

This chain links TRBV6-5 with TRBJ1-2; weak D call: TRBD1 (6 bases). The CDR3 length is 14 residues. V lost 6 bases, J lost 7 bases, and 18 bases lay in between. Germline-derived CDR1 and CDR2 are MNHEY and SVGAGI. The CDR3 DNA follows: TGTGCCAGCAGGGACCGGACAGTCCTTTCTGGCTACACCTTC. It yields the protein CASRDRTVLSGYTF.

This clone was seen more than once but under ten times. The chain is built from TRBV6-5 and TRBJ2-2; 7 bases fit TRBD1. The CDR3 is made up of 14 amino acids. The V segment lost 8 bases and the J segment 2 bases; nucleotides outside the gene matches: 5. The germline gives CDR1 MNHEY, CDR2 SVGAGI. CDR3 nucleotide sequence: TGTGCCAGCGGGACAGAACATAACACCGGGGAGCTGTTTTTT. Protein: CASGTEHNTGELFF.

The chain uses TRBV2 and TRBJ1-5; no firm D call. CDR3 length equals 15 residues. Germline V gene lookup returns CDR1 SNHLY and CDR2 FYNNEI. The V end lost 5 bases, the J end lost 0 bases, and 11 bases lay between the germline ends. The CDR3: CASSPTRNSNQPQHF. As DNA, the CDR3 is TGTGCCAGCAGTCCGACTCGAAATAGCAATCAGCCCCAGCATTTT.

CDR3 sequence (DNA): TGTGCCAGTAGTAGGCTAGACAGGGAAGTCTATGGCTACACCTTC. Protein sequence: CASSRLDREVYGYTF. V is TRBV19 and J is TRBJ1-2; 7 nucleotides align to TRBD1. With 4 bases clipped from V and 4 bases from J, the junction kept 9 bases outside the gene matches. The germline V gene has CDR1 LNHDA and CDR2 SQIVND (reference sequence). This CDR3 spans 15 amino acids.

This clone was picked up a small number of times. CDR3 DNA: TGTGCCAGCAGCTTAGGGGTGGGCGTGGGCTACACCTTC. It yields the protein CASSLGVGVGYTF. The chain links TRBV7-2 to TRBJ1-2; D ambiguous. V shed 1 base and J shed 8 bases, with 11 bases lying between them. Germline V gives CDR1 SGHTA, CDR2 FQGNSA. The CDR3 is made up of 13 amino acids.

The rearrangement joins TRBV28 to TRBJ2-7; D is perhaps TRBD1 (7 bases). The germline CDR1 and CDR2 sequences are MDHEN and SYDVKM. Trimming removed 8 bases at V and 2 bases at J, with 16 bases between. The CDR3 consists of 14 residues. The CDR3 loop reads CASFSPGGTYEQYF. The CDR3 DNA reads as TGTGCCAGCTTTTCCCCAGGGGGGACCTACGAGCAGTACTTC.

CDR3 region: CASGSGRAFRETQYF. In nucleotides, the CDR3 is TGTGCCAGTGGGAGCGGGAGGGCCTTTCGGGAGACCCAGTACTTC. The chain carries TRBV19 and TRBJ2-5, with 10 bases identical to TRBD2. The germline V gene encodes CDR1 LNHDA and CDR2 SQIVND (reference sequence). The junction had 11 bases not matched to a gene; V was cut back by 8 bases and J by 5 bases. This CDR3 contains 15 residues.

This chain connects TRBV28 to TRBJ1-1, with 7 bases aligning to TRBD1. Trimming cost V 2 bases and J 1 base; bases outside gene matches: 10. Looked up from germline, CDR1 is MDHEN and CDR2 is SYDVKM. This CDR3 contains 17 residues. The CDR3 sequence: CASSLMEGAAGNTEAFF. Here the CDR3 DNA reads TGTGCCAGCAGTTTAATGGAGGGGGCAGCGGGGAACACTGAAGCTTTCTTT.

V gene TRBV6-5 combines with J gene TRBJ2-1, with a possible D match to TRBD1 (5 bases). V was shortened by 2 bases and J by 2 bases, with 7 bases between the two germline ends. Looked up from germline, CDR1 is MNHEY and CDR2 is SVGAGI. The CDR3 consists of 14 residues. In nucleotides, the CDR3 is TGTGCCAGCAGTTACACAGGCCCCTACAATGAGCAGTTCTTC. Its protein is CASSYTGPYNEQFF.